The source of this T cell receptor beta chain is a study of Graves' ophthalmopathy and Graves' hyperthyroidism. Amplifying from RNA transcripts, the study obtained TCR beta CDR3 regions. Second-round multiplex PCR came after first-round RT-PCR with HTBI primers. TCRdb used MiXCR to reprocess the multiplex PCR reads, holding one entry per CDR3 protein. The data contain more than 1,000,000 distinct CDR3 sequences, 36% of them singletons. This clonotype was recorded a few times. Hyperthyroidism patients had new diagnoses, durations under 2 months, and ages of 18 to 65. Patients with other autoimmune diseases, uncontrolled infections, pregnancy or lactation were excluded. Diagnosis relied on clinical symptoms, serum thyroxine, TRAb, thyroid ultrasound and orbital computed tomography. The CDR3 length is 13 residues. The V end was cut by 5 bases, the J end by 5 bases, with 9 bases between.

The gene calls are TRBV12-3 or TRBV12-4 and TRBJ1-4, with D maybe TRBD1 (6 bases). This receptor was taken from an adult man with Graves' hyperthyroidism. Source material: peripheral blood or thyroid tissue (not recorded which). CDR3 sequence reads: CASSTGRNEKLFF. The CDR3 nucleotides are TGTGCCAGCAGTACAGGGAGGAATGAAAAACTGTTTTTT.